This record looks at one T cell receptor (beta chain) sequence and its context. Antigen unknown. The CDR3 has 14 amino acids. The V gene lost 4 bases and the J gene lost 2 bases, with 11 bases spanning the gap. Germline CDR1 is SGHTA and CDR2 is FQGTGA. The data derive from a study of blood T cells in healthy people across ages. Whole-study findings and limits: The study regarded diversity estimates from one million T cells as underestimates.

Using a J-beta primer mix together with a sample-barcoded 5' primer, a second PCR was run for roughly 7 to 11 cycles. TCRdb processed the 5' RACE reads anew with MiXCR; each CDR3 protein has one entry. The table includes approximately 960,000 distinct CDR3 sequences, about 27% detected once. Another study also made use of these data, one on T cells of mothers and their children. From that report: All extracted RNA went into cDNA synthesis, roughly 1.5 ug per 15 ul. The authors added sample barcodes and 2-4 random nucleotides using the M1S primer of the second PCR. No persistent microchimeric T cell clones were detected.

The receptor's source is a woman aged 40 to 50 in good health. The chain carries TRBV7-3 and TRBJ1-1; no reliable D call. Material: blood. This chain's CDR3 is CASSSDHSNTEAFF. Here the CDR3 DNA reads TGTGCCAGCAGCTCCGACCATTCTAACACTGAAGCTTTCTTT.